This is a list of T cell receptor beta chains from one sample in a study of T-cell reconstitution after alpha-beta-depleted transplantation in children. Using its own MiXCR run on the PCR reads, TCRdb lists one record per CDR3 protein. The repertoire holds about 150,000 distinct CDR3 sequences, with around 8.5% as singletons. The sample was PBMCs, mostly from graft donor cells, taken 180 days after TCRalphabeta/CD19-depleted stem cell transplant. The receptors here all came from a female patient aged 2-15 years who had a stem cell transplant for congenital amegakaryocytic thrombocytopenia, so the T cells may come from the graft donor. Both conserved end residues are part of each CDR3. Each record gives: V gene, CDR3 protein.

TRBV4-1,CASSQDRGAPGYTF
TRBV20-1,CSALQGKAYEQYF
TRBV6-8,CASEGGLF
TRBV27,CASRALVAGGRSSDTQYF
TRBV4-2,CASSQDTSVSSDEQFF
TRBV28,CASSLTRRSLEQYF
TRBV28,CASSLWPSGNHNEQFF
TRBV6-5,CASSWRDRGFYNSPLHF
TRBV12-3/TRBV12-4,CASSISGQTNYGYTF
TRBV5-1,CASSTTGANTEAFF
TRBV25-1,CASSEGASGNTIYF
TRBV29-1,CSVETGTNTEAFF
TRBV27,CASRIGRDLNEQSF
TRBV6-1,CASITQRVNSPLHF
TRBV15,CATSSWGQGVFYEQYF
TRBV12-3/TRBV12-4,CASSLVTSYGYTF
TRBV6-4,CASSRPTYEQYF
TRBV20-1,CSVRGYTEAFF
TRBV5-1,CASSTPAGTGELFF
TRBV12-3/TRBV12-4,CASRSSSGRAEQYF
TRBV28,CASSPIVALTYEQYF
TRBV5-1,CASSLGQGGEKLFF
TRBV5-1,CASSLVWHQETQYF
TRBV28,CASSLGTLGNTIYF
TRBV12-3/TRBV12-4,CASSSSLHAKTQYF
TRBV12-3/TRBV12-4,CASNLAGTSTDTQYF
TRBV28,CASSLPSWTQYF
TRBV9,CASSVEGDTQYF
TRBV5-5,CASTLQGTASNSPLHF
TRBV29-1,CSVGATTNEKLFF
TRBV2,CASSNYEQYF
TRBV5-1,CASSFSGGSQETQYF
TRBV5-6,CASTWGWSSYNEQFF
TRBV12-3/TRBV12-4,CAGTRNGEAFF
TRBV2,CASSSTDPQYF
TRBV9,CASSVVPTDTQYF
TRBV5-5,CASSLMRSNTDTQYF
TRBV20-1,CSARAASGAWGTQYF
TRBV5-1,CASSAGSHQETQYF
TRBV20-1,CSAGIPAGAYEQYF
TRBV6-2/TRBV6-3,CASSRAGGSGANGLTF
TRBV12-3/TRBV12-4,CASSHTEYYEQYF
TRBV12-3/TRBV12-4,CASSLGQREGEQYF
TRBV30,CAWTDWTASSYNEQFF
TRBV12-3/TRBV12-4,CASSYIGGTGANVLTF
TRBV10-1,CASSESGGRETQYF
TRBV29-1,CSVLGAKLAGAYTGELFF
TRBV9,CASRELAGGVDTQYF
TRBV30,CAWSDSKGYF
TRBV28,CASSLSGGVATQYF
TRBV20-1,CRAMGQGSNEQFF
TRBV5-1,CASSRDPSEQFF
TRBV12-3/TRBV12-4,CASSPEYSVGADTQYF
TRBV20-1,CSARARTGSYNSPLHF
TRBV28,CASSLFDREAYGYTF
TRBV6-5,CASSWGGGNSYEQYF
TRBV2,CAAGLAGGRGNEQFF
TRBV18,CASSPDRGTNEQFF
TRBV12-3/TRBV12-4,CASSLDSEGETQYF